This T cell receptor beta chain was sequenced for a study of shared clonotypes between healthy human individuals. Findings and limits, study-wide: Estimated richness was generally greater in naive than memory subsets.

Clones were sequenced by immunoSEQ multiplex PCR, and TCRdb holds only the in-frame ones, with some missing. The sample lists around 1.6 million clones, 95% to 99% occurring once. On this clone: The antigen is unknown.

Caucasian adults residing in Nashville, Tennessee made up all the donors. The CDR3 runs to 15 residues. Between the trimmed V and J ends, which lost 2 bases and 3 bases, there was a span of 10 bases. The germline CDR1 and CDR2 sequences are SGHAT and FQNNGV. V usage is TRBV11-2 and J usage is TRBJ2-2; the D is unclear. Material for sequencing was naive CD4+ T cells sorted from blood. Subset given: CD45RA+ positively selected. The receptor was derived from a young man in good health. The chain's CDR3 is CASSLYRGDTGELFF. CDR3 DNA sequence: TGTGCCAGCAGCTTATATAGAGGCGACACCGGGGAGCTGTTTTTT. Full variable domain (outside the CDR3, taken from reference TRBV11-2 and TRBJ2-2): EAGVAQSPRYKIIEKRQSVAFWCNPISGHATLYWYQQILGQGPKLLIQFQNNGVVDDSQLPKDRFSAERLKGVDSTLKIQPAKLEDSAVYLCASSLYRGDTGELFFGEGSRLTVL.